This is a list of T cell receptor beta chains from one sample in a study of beta chain features in type 1 diabetes. Some clones are missing from TCRdb's copy, which holds only in-frame ones; the method was immunoSEQ multiplex PCR. The sample has roughly 350,000 clones, roughly 9.6% seen once; the top ten hold about 0.014%. The specimen was naive CD4+ T cells from blood. These receptors were collected from a woman aged 30 to 39 in good health. CDR3s include the opening cysteine and the closing phenylalanine or tryptophan. The order of the fields is D gene, clone size, V gene, J gene, CDR3 DNA, CDR3 protein. A D gene is named only where the DNA matches it firmly. Some rows have no size entry. The others give once, few or many, or a class for an expanded clone.

D gene: TRBD2
clone size: -
V gene: TRBV10-3
J gene: TRBJ2-3
CDR3 DNA: TGTGCCATCAGTGAGCTGACTAGCGGGAGAAGAGATACGCAGTATTTT
CDR3 protein: CAISELTSGRRDTQYF

D gene: -
clone size: -
V gene: TRBV19
J gene: TRBJ2-2
CDR3 DNA: TGTGCCAGCACTAAGTTAGTGAACACCGGGGAGCTGTTTTTT
CDR3 protein: CASTKLVNTGELFF

D gene: TRBD2
clone size: few
V gene: TRBV28
J gene: TRBJ2-7
CDR3 DNA: TGTGCCAGTTGTAGCGGGAGGGCGGATCGGCAGTACTTC
CDR3 protein: CASCSGRADRQYF

D gene: TRBD2
clone size: -
V gene: TRBV25-1
J gene: TRBJ2-1
CDR3 DNA: TGTGCCAGCAGTGGAGCGGGAGAGGGCTACAATGAGCAGTTCTTC
CDR3 protein: CASSGAGEGYNEQFF

D gene: -
clone size: few
V gene: TRBV7-2
J gene: TRBJ1-1
CDR3 DNA: TGTGCCAGCAGCTTAGCCTCTGAAGCTTTCTTT
CDR3 protein: CASSLASEAFF

D gene: TRBD1
clone size: few
V gene: TRBV7-9
J gene: TRBJ1-4
CDR3 DNA: TGTGCCAGCCTTGGACAGGGTGGCGAAAAACTGTTTTTT
CDR3 protein: CASLGQGGEKLFF

D gene: -
clone size: few
V gene: TRBV6-6
J gene: TRBJ1-1
CDR3 DNA: TGTGCCAGCAGTACGGGACTCACTGAAGCTTTCTTT
CDR3 protein: CASSTGLTEAFF

D gene: TRBD1
clone size: -
V gene: TRBV2
J gene: TRBJ2-1
CDR3 DNA: TGTGCCGCAGGGGGCTTGGGGAATGAGCAGTTCTTC
CDR3 protein: CAAGGLGNEQFF

D gene: -
clone size: few
V gene: TRBV11-1
J gene: TRBJ2-1
CDR3 DNA: TGTGCCAGCAGCTTAGCAGGAGGCAATGAGCAGTTCTTC
CDR3 protein: CASSLAGGNEQFF

D gene: TRBD2
clone size: few
V gene: TRBV18
J gene: TRBJ2-1
CDR3 DNA: TGTGCCAGCTCACGGACTAGCGGGAGTACCTACAATGAGCAGTTCTTC
CDR3 protein: CASSRTSGSTYNEQFF

D gene: TRBD2
clone size: -
V gene: TRBV19
J gene: TRBJ2-1
CDR3 DNA: TGTGCCAGTAGTATGGCTAGCGGGCTGCCAAGGAGCTCCTACAATGAGCAGTTCTTC
CDR3 protein: CASSMASGLPRSSYNEQFF

D gene: TRBD2
clone size: few
V gene: TRBV7-9
J gene: TRBJ2-3
CDR3 DNA: TGTGCCAGCAGCTTGGGACTAGCGGGAGTAGCAGATACGCAGTATTTT
CDR3 protein: CASSLGLAGVADTQYF

D gene: -
clone size: -
V gene: TRBV9
J gene: TRBJ2-1
CDR3 DNA: TGTGCCAGCAGCGTAGGGAGTGGTGTTTCCTACAATGAGCAGTTCTTC
CDR3 protein: CASSVGSGVSYNEQFF

D gene: -
clone size: few
V gene: TRBV7-9
J gene: TRBJ1-1
CDR3 DNA: TGTGCCAGCAGCTTGCGGCCTGACAGTAACACTGAAGCTTTCTTT
CDR3 protein: CASSLRPDSNTEAFF

D gene: -
clone size: few
V gene: TRBV5-6
J gene: TRBJ2-1
CDR3 DNA: TGTGCCAGCAGCTTGTTCACAGGAAATGAGCAGTTCTTC
CDR3 protein: CASSLFTGNEQFF

D gene: TRBD1
clone size: -
V gene: TRBV6-1
J gene: TRBJ2-7
CDR3 DNA: TGTGCCAGCAGTGGGGGACAGGGGGTTGACGAGCAGTACTTC
CDR3 protein: CASSGGQGVDEQYF

D gene: TRBD1
clone size: few
V gene: TRBV6-5
J gene: TRBJ1-5
CDR3 DNA: TGTGCCAGCAGTTACTCGAGGCAGGGGGCAGGTCAGCCCCAGCATTTT
CDR3 protein: CASSYSRQGAGQPQHF

D gene: -
clone size: -
V gene: TRBV2
J gene: TRBJ2-7
CDR3 DNA: TGTGCCAGCAGTGAAGGACAGAGAAGCTCCTACGAGCAGTACTTC
CDR3 protein: CASSEGQRSSYEQYF

D gene: TRBD2
clone size: -
V gene: TRBV2
J gene: TRBJ2-1
CDR3 DNA: TGTGCCAGCAGTGAAAGGCTCCTAGCGGGAGGCGGTGAGCAGTTCTTC
CDR3 protein: CASSERLLAGGGEQFF

D gene: TRBD1
clone size: -
V gene: TRBV16
J gene: TRBJ1-2
CDR3 DNA: TGTGCCAGCAGCCAAGACAGGGGACCCTATGGCTACACCTTC
CDR3 protein: CASSQDRGPYGYTF

D gene: -
clone size: -
V gene: TRBV6-6
J gene: TRBJ2-7
CDR3 DNA: TGTGCCAGCAGTTTATCGACAGATACCTACGAGCAGTACTTC
CDR3 protein: CASSLSTDTYEQYF

D gene: -
clone size: -
V gene: TRBV7-2
J gene: TRBJ1-4
CDR3 DNA: TGTGCCAGCAGCTTAGTCCAGGGAGGTGAAAAACTGTTTTTT
CDR3 protein: CASSLVQGGEKLFF

D gene: -
clone size: few
V gene: TRBV4-3
J gene: TRBJ1-2
CDR3 DNA: TGCGCCAGCAGCCAAGACCTGACAGCCCCCGGCTACACCTTC
CDR3 protein: CASSQDLTAPGYTF

D gene: TRBD1
clone size: -
V gene: TRBV14
J gene: TRBJ2-1
CDR3 DNA: TGTGCCAGCAGCAAGAGGGACAGCCGGGTGATTTACAATGAGCAGTTCTTC
CDR3 protein: CASSKRDSRVIYNEQFF

D gene: -
clone size: few
V gene: TRBV7-6
J gene: TRBJ2-7
CDR3 DNA: TGTGCCAGCAGCTCCGAGACTGTTAGCTCCTACGAGCAGTACTTC
CDR3 protein: CASSSETVSSYEQYF

D gene: -
clone size: few
V gene: TRBV11-1
J gene: TRBJ2-1
CDR3 DNA: TGTGCCAGCAGCTCCACCCCAGACTCAAGCTCCTACAATGAGCAGTTCTTC
CDR3 protein: CASSSTPDSSSYNEQFF

D gene: TRBD2
clone size: few
V gene: TRBV5-1
J gene: TRBJ2-1
CDR3 DNA: TGCGCCAGCAGCTTGGGAGCGGGAGGTTACAATGAGCAGTTCTTC
CDR3 protein: CASSLGAGGYNEQFF

D gene: -
clone size: -
V gene: TRBV2
J gene: TRBJ1-1
CDR3 DNA: TGTGCCAGCAGCTCGCAGGGGAACACTGAAGCTTTCTTT
CDR3 protein: CASSSQGNTEAFF

D gene: TRBD2
clone size: few
V gene: TRBV5-6
J gene: TRBJ2-5
CDR3 DNA: TGTGCCAGCAGCTTGAGCGGGAGAGTGGAGACCCAGTACTTC
CDR3 protein: CASSLSGRVETQYF

D gene: -
clone size: -
V gene: TRBV28
J gene: TRBJ2-3
CDR3 DNA: TGTGCCTTCGGAGGGGGCACAGATACGCAGTATTTT
CDR3 protein: CAFGGGTDTQYF

D gene: TRBD1
clone size: few
V gene: TRBV9
J gene: TRBJ1-4
CDR3 DNA: TGTGCCAGCAGCGTAGGGACAGGCGGCGAAAAACTGTTTTTT
CDR3 protein: CASSVGTGGEKLFF

D gene: -
clone size: -
V gene: TRBV7-6
J gene: TRBJ1-4
CDR3 DNA: TGTGCCAGCAGCTTAGTCAGGGGCCCTGCAACTAATGAAAAACTGTTTTTT
CDR3 protein: CASSLVRGPATNEKLFF

D gene: -
clone size: few
V gene: TRBV18
J gene: TRBJ2-7
CDR3 DNA: TGTGCCAGCTCACCACTGGCTAGTAACGACGAGCAGTACTTC
CDR3 protein: CASSPLASNDEQYF

D gene: -
clone size: -
V gene: TRBV18
J gene: TRBJ1-2
CDR3 DNA: TGTGCCAGCTCACCACCGAGTGTGGGGGCAAACTATGGCTACACCTTC
CDR3 protein: CASSPPSVGANYGYTF

D gene: TRBD2
clone size: -
V gene: TRBV5-4
J gene: TRBJ2-3
CDR3 DNA: TGTGCCAGCAGCTTTCGACTAGCGGTTAACACAGATACGCAGTATTTT
CDR3 protein: CASSFRLAVNTDTQYF

D gene: -
clone size: few
V gene: TRBV28
J gene: TRBJ1-2
CDR3 DNA: TGTGCCAGCAGTTTTCGGGTCAGAACGTCTGGCTACACCTTC
CDR3 protein: CASSFRVRTSGYTF

D gene: -
clone size: few
V gene: TRBV7-2
J gene: TRBJ2-1
CDR3 DNA: TGTGCCAGCAGCTCAGTCATTGAGCAGTTCTTC
CDR3 protein: CASSSVIEQFF

D gene: TRBD2
clone size: few
V gene: TRBV29-1
J gene: TRBJ2-1
CDR3 DNA: TGCAGCGTGGAGGCTAGCGGGCTAGGGAATGAGCAGTTCTTC
CDR3 protein: CSVEASGLGNEQFF

D gene: -
clone size: few
V gene: TRBV29-1
J gene: TRBJ2-7
CDR3 DNA: TGCAGCGTTGTAGAGCGGACCTACGAGCAGTACTTC
CDR3 protein: CSVVERTYEQYF